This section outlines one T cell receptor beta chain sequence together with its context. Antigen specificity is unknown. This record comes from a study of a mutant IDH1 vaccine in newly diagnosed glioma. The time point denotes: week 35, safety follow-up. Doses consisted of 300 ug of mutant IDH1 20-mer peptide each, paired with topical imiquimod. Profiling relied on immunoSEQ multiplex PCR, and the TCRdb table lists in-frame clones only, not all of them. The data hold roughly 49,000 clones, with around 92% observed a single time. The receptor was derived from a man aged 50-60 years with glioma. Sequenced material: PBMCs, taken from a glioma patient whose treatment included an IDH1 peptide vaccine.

This chain's CDR3 is CASSIESRQGTGYTF. CDR3 sequence (DNA): TGTGCCAGTAGTATAGAGAGTCGACAGGGAACTGGCTACACCTTC. This chain uses TRBV19 with TRBJ1-2, with 7 bases identical to TRBD1. Germline CDR1 reads LNHDA; CDR2 reads SQIVND (reference sequence). There are 15 residues in the CDR3. Germline trimming cut 0 bases from V and 7 bases from J; bases unmatched to any gene: 8. Full variable domain (rest looked up from reference TRBV19 and TRBJ1-2): DGGITQSPKYLFRKEGQNVTLSCEQNLNHDAMYWYRQDPGQGLRLIYYSQIVNDFQKGDIAEGYSVSREKKESFPLTVTSAQKNPTAFYLCASSIESRQGTGYTFGSGTRLTVV.